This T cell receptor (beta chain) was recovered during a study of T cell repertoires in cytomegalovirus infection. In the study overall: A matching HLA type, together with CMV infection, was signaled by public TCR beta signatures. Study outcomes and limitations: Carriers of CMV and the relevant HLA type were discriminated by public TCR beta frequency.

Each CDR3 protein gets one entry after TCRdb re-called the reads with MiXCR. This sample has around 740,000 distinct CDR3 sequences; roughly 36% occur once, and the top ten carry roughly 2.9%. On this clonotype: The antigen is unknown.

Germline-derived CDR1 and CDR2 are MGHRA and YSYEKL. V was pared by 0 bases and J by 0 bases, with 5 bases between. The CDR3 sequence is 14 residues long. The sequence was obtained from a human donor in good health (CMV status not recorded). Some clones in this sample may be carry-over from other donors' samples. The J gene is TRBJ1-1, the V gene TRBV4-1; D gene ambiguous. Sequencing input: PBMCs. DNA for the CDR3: TGCGCCAGCAGCCAAGAAAGGCTGAACACTGAAGCTTTCTTT. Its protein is CASSQERLNTEAFF.